These 32 T cell receptor beta chains originate from one sample sequenced in a study of blood T cell repertoires in COVID-19. Method: immunoSEQ multiplex PCR; TCRdb's copy keeps in-frame clones and lacks some. The sample yields about 190,000 clones, roughly 80% seen once. The sequencing input was peripheral blood. The receptors were sampled from a woman aged 50 to 60 with acute or convalescent COVID-19.

The J gene is TRBJ1-5, the V gene TRBV24-1; 8 positions agree with TRBD1. V lost 9 bases and J lost 4; bases outside the gene matches: 4. This CDR3 is built from 13 residues. Germline V gives CDR1 KGHDR, CDR2 SFDVKD. DNA of the CDR3: TGTGCCACCCAAGACAGGGGAAATCAGCCCCAGCATTTT. Translated, it gives CATQDRGNQPQHF.

The chain recombines TRBV9 with TRBJ2-1; TRBD1 aligns across 9 bases. CDR3 size: 15 residues. V gave up 2 bases and J gave up 3 bases; unmatched junction bases: 3. The germline V gene encodes CDR1 SGDLS and CDR2 YYNGEE. CDR3 residues: CASSVGDRDYNEQFF. The DNA for the CDR3 is TGTGCCAGCAGCGTGGGGGACAGGGACTACAATGAGCAGTTCTTC.

This chain links TRBV29-1 with TRBJ1-2, with D unresolved. Per the germline V gene, CDR1 is SQVTM and CDR2 is ANQGSEA. V was pared by 3 bases and J by 8 bases, with 13 bases between. The length of the CDR3 is 12 residues. This chain's CDR3 is CSVEVLPGGYTF. The CDR3 nucleotides are TGCAGCGTTGAGGTCCTTCCAGGCGGCTACACCTTC.

For this clone: The junction shows a germline mismatch at one end, possibly a read error. The chain uses TRBV7-9 and TRBJ2-7; 11 bases agree with TRBD2. Germline V gives CDR1 SEHNR, CDR2 FQNEAQ (reference sequence). The CDR3 is 17 amino acids. In nucleotides, the CDR3 is TGTGCCAACAGCCCCTCGAAACTAGCGGGAGTCCCCTACGAGCAGTACTTC. This gives the protein CANSPSKLAGVPYEQYF.

This chain links TRBV4-2 with TRBJ2-4, with TRBD1 as a possible D gene (6 bases). Trimming took 2 bases from V and 1 from J, leaving 15 bases between them. The CDR3 length is 17 residues. Germline CDR1 is LGHNA and CDR2 is YNFKEQ. The CDR3 DNA reads TGTGCCAGCAGCCAACGTTCAGGGGATAGGGCCAAAAACATTCAGTACTTC. This codes for CASSQRSGDRAKNIQYF.

This chain uses TRBV21-1 with TRBJ2-1; the listed D gene, TRBD1, was not tested against the DNA. TRBV21-1 corresponds to a pseudogene. The CDR3 spans 14 residues. CDR3 nucleotides: TGTGCCAGCAGCTACATTACAGGGCCAAATGAGCAGTTCTTC. Translation gives CASSYITGPNEQFF.

The rearrangement joins TRBV20-1 to TRBJ1-1; 7 bases are shared with TRBD1. Germline values: CDR1 DFQATT, CDR2 SNEGSKA (reference sequence). V lost 3 bases to trimming and J lost 0 bases; unmatched junction nucleotides: 7. This CDR3 contains 15 residues. The CDR3 DNA reads as TGCAGTGCTAGTGGTAGGGACAGACTGAACACTGAAGCTTTCTTT. Translated: CSASGRDRLNTEAFF.

The J gene is TRBJ1-1, the V gene TRBV19; D gene ambiguous. The CDR3 covers 16 residues. The germline V and J ends were trimmed by 3 bases and 0 bases, with 14 bases remaining between them. Germline V gene lookup returns CDR1 LNHDA and CDR2 SQIVND (reference sequence). Here the CDR3 DNA reads TGTGCCAGTAGTATGAGAGCCTCGGGGATGAACACTGAAGCTTTCTTT. Translating gives CASSMRASGMNTEAFF.

The CDR3 sequence is CASSLLGQAGGSSYNEQFF. The CDR3, as DNA: TGTGCCAGCAGCTTGTTAGGGCAAGCCGGCGGGAGTTCCTACAATGAGCAGTTCTTC. This chain links TRBV7-9 with TRBJ2-1, with 7 bases aligning to TRBD2. There are 19 residues in the CDR3. The V and J ends lost 3 bases and 1 base, in that order; junction bases with no gene match: 15. The germline gives CDR1 SEHNR, CDR2 FQNEAQ (reference sequence).

The rearrangement joins TRBV10-3 to TRBJ1-5; D perhaps matches TRBD1 (5 bases). Looked up from germline, CDR1 is ENHRY and CDR2 is SYGVKD. Trimming shortened V by 11 bases and J by 5 bases, and 16 bases separated the two germline ends. The CDR3 totals 13 residues. Here the CDR3 reads CAAGTLEDQPQHF. CDR3 DNA: TGTGCCGCCGGGACTCTTGAGGATCAGCCCCAGCATTTT.

V is TRBV7-2 and J is TRBJ1-4; possibly TRBD1 for D (6 bases). Germline CDR1 SGHTA, CDR2 FQGNSA. V lost 5 bases and J lost 6, with 13 bases in between. This CDR3 is 14 amino acids long. CDR3 bases: TGTGCCAGCAGCGTAGGGAACAGGGATGAAAAACTGTTTTTT. It specifies CASSVGNRDEKLFF.

The gene calls are TRBV7-8 and TRBJ1-5, with D possibly TRBD1 on 5 matching bases. CDR1 and CDR2 (germline): SGHVS, FQNEAQ. The V gene lost 1 base and the J gene lost 0 bases, with 13 bases spanning the gap. CDR3 length: 17 residues. The DNA of the CDR3 is TGTGCCAGCAGCTTAGGTGCACAGGTCTATAGCAATCAGCCCCAGCATTTT. Protein product: CASSLGAQVYSNQPQHF.

This clone was counted only a few times. The chain combines TRBV6-2 or TRBV6-3 with TRBJ2-1, with D tentatively TRBD2 (6 bases). The CDR3 spans 16 residues. The V gene's germline CDR1 is MNHEY and CDR2 SVGEGT. V was cut by 0 bases and J by 4 bases, with 13 bases left in between. The CDR3: CASSYSAGTSYNEQFF. CDR3 nucleotides: TGTGCCAGCAGTTACTCGGCCGGGACTTCTTACAATGAGCAGTTCTTC.

This chain connects TRBV6-1 to TRBJ1-1; 8 bases fit TRBD1. Germline CDR1 MNHNS, CDR2 SASEGT. The CDR3 spans 19 residues. Trimming removed 2 bases from V and 1 base from J; junction bases left unmatched: 15. CDR3 residues: CASSETIDYTGTGNTEAFF. The CDR3 DNA reads as TGTGCCAGCAGTGAAACTATCGACTATACCGGGACAGGGAACACTGAAGCTTTCTTT.

The chain employs TRBV6-5 and TRBJ1-1, with 8 nucleotides matching TRBD1. Germline CDR1 MNHEY, CDR2 SVGAGI. V was clipped by 5 bases and J by 1 base; unmatched bases: 6. This CDR3 has 15 residues. CDR3 sequence reads: CASSRSGQGNTEAFF. CDR3 in DNA: TGTGCCAGCAGTCGTTCAGGACAGGGGAACACTGAAGCTTTCTTT.

The J gene is TRBJ1-5, the V gene TRBV19; 12 bases map to TRBD1. This CDR3 contains 17 residues. The germline CDR1 and CDR2 sequences are LNHDA and SQIVND (reference sequence). The V gene end was trimmed by 6 bases and the J gene end by 3 bases; junction bases not matched to a gene: 9. CDR3 in DNA: TGTGCCAGTAGGGCCGGGACAGGGGGCTGGAACAATCAGCCCCAGCATTTT. Encoded protein: CASRAGTGGWNNQPQHF.

This chain links TRBV28 with TRBJ1-5; tentatively, D is TRBD1 (5 bases). The germline CDR1 and CDR2 sequences are MDHEN and SYDVKM. The CDR3 extends over 15 amino acids. Trimming removed 8 bases from V and 6 bases from J, with 20 bases in between. The CDR3 DNA follows: TGTGCCAGCGGCTGGAAAGGGGTTTACGGTCAGCCCCAGCATTTT. Residues: CASGWKGVYGQPQHF.

The chain has TRBV4-1 and TRBJ2-3, with 9 bases lining up with TRBD1. The CDR3 runs to 17 residues. Germline V gene data show CDR1 as MGHRA and CDR2 as YSYEKL. Trimming took 2 bases from V and 0 from J; bases not matched to a gene: 6. DNA of the CDR3: TGCGCCAGCAGCCAAACCGGGACAGGGACTAGCACAGATACGCAGTATTTT. Its protein is CASSQTGTGTSTDTQYF.

This clone was picked up one time. The rearrangement uses TRBV20-1 and TRBJ1-2; 7 bases match TRBD1. This CDR3 contains 11 residues. Trimming cost V 5 bases and J 3 bases; bases outside gene matches: 0. The germline V gene encodes CDR1 DFQATT and CDR2 SNEGSKA (reference sequence). CDR3 sequence reads: CSADRDYGYTF. The CDR3 region has the DNA TGCAGTGCTGACAGGGACTATGGCTACACCTTC.

The V gene is TRBV5-1, the J gene TRBJ2-1, with D maybe TRBD2 (5 bases). This CDR3 contains 15 residues. The ends were cut back, 0 bases at V and 1 base at J, with 8 bases in the middle. Germline V gene lookup returns CDR1 SGHRS and CDR2 YFSETQ. The CDR3 is CASSLELASYNEQFF. As DNA, the CDR3 is TGCGCCAGCAGCTTGGAGCTAGCATCCTACAATGAGCAGTTCTTC.

The DNA for the CDR3 is TGTGCCAGCAGCCGACAACGGACTAGCGGGAGCACAGATACGCAGTATTTT. Residues: CASSRQRTSGSTDTQYF. This chain joins TRBV6-6 and TRBJ2-3; 11 bases match TRBD2. The V and J ends lost 6 bases and 0 bases, in that order; junction bases with no gene match: 8. The germline V gene encodes CDR1 MNHNY and CDR2 SVGAGI (reference sequence). This CDR3 region has 17 residues.

The J gene is TRBJ2-1, the V gene TRBV18, with 7 bases lining up with TRBD2. There are 15 residues in the CDR3. Germline V lookup: CDR1 KGHSH, CDR2 LQKENI. Unmatched junction bases numbered 6, after V lost 5 bases and J lost 2 bases. CDR3 nucleotides: TGTGCCAGCTCATCCTACGCGGGGGCCTACAATGAGCAGTTCTTC. It yields the protein CASSSYAGAYNEQFF.

The rearrangement joins TRBV29-1 to TRBJ1-1; a weak D match, TRBD1 (6 bases). The CDR3 has 14 amino acids. CDR1 SQVTM and CDR2 ANQGSEA come from the germline V gene. V was clipped by 6 bases and J by 7 bases, with 21 bases between them. In DNA form, the CDR3 reads TGCAGCGTCCGTCACGAACAGGGTAAGGGTGAAGCTTTCTTT. It specifies CSVRHEQGKGEAFF.

This chain joins TRBV28 and TRBJ1-1; 10 nucleotides line up with TRBD1. This CDR3 region has 12 residues. Germline V lookup: CDR1 MDHEN, CDR2 SYDVKM. Germline trimming cut 5 bases from V and 10 bases from J; bases unmatched to any gene: 4. CDR3 nucleotides: TGTGCCAGCAGTCTCGGACAGGGGGGAGCTTTCTTT. Its protein is CASSLGQGGAFF.

The chain couples TRBV11-2 to TRBJ2-2; 13 nucleotides agree with TRBD2. Trimming at V came to 1 base and at J to 9 bases, leaving 2 bases not matched to a gene. The CDR3 sequence is 15 residues long. CDR1 is SGHAT and CDR2 is FQNNGV in the germline V gene. In DNA, the CDR3 is TGTGCCAGCAGCTTAGGACTAGCGGGGGGCCGGGAGCTGTTTTTT. This encodes CASSLGLAGGRELFF.

CDR3 sequence reads: CASSQSSSYNSPLHF. The CDR3 nucleotides read TGTGCCAGCAGCCAATCGAGCTCCTATAATTCACCCCTCCACTTT. This chain connects TRBV3-1 (or the pseudogene TRBV3-2) to TRBJ1-6; no definite D call. Trimming removed 2 bases at V and 0 bases at J, with 5 bases between. CDR3 length: 15 amino acids. Germline assignment: CDR1 LGHDT and CDR2 YNNKEL (reference sequence).

This chain joins TRBV11-3 and TRBJ2-2, with a weak D call TRBD2 (7 bases). V was clipped by 6 bases and J by 7 bases, with 18 bases between them. The CDR3 has 15 amino acids. Germline V lookup: CDR1 SGHNT, CDR2 YENEEA. DNA of the CDR3: TGTGCCAGCAGTTCCCCGGGGGGCGCAGGCGGGGAGCTGTTTTTT. It translates to CASSSPGGAGGELFF.

The chain is built from TRBV7-9 and TRBJ2-7; 8 bases align to TRBD2. V was pared by 5 bases and J by 4 bases, with 7 bases of the junction left unmatched. The CDR3 length is 14 residues. The germline CDR1 and CDR2 sequences are SEHNR and FQNEAQ (reference sequence). The CDR3: CASSPWSGSYEQYF. The CDR3 DNA sequence: TGTGCCAGCAGCCCGTGGAGCGGGAGTTACGAGCAGTACTTC. Complete variable domain (other parts from reference TRBV7-9 and TRBJ2-7): DTGVSQNPRHKITKRGQNVTFRCDPISEHNRLYWYRQTLGQGPEFLTYFQNEAQLEKSRLLSDRFSAERPKGSFSTLEIQRTEQGDSAMYLCASSPWSGSYEQYFGPGTRLTVT.

V usage is TRBV10-3 and J usage is TRBJ2-4; tentatively, D is TRBD2 (7 bases). The ends were cut back, 4 bases at V and 1 base at J, with 14 bases in the middle. Germline V lookup: CDR1 ENHRY, CDR2 SYGVKD. The CDR3 has 16 amino acids. This CDR3 reads CAISGEGGGAKNIQYF. In DNA form, the CDR3 reads TGTGCCATCAGTGGTGAGGGAGGGGGGGCCAAAAACATTCAGTACTTC.

The genes are TRBV27 and TRBJ2-7; D may be TRBD2 (6 bases). Trimming stripped 1 base from V and 10 bases from J, with 11 bases between. The CDR3 loop spans 12 amino acids. Germline V gives CDR1 MNHEY, CDR2 SMNVEV (reference sequence). CDR3 sequence (DNA): TGTGCCAGCAGTTTATTGGGAGGACCCCAGTACTTC. Protein: CASSLLGGPQYF.

This clone was observed once. The genes are TRBV19 and TRBJ2-7, with D possibly TRBD2 on 5 matching bases. From germline, CDR1 is LNHDA and CDR2 SQIVND (reference sequence). The V end was cut by 5 bases, the J end by 3 bases, with 17 bases between. The CDR3 length is 15 residues. CDR3: CASSPEATNYYEQYF. CDR3 in DNA: TGTGCCAGTAGTCCCGAGGCGACTAATTACTACGAGCAGTACTTC.

The chain recombines TRBV20-1 with TRBJ2-1, with D unclear. The CDR3 has 11 residues. Germline V CDR1 and CDR2: DFQATT, SNEGSKA (reference sequence). V shed 5 bases and J shed 3 bases, with 5 bases lying between them. CDR3 sequence: CSASLYNEQFF. The CDR3 DNA is TGCAGTGCTTCCCTCTACAATGAGCAGTTCTTC.